The next 2 T cell receptor beta chains were all read from a single sample in a study of shared clonotypes between healthy human individuals. Naive CD8 cells were CD45RO-negative, positively selected for CCR7, excluding terminally differentiated effector memory CD45RA+ cells. The table came from immunoSEQ multiplex PCR; TCRdb's copy has only in-frame clones and leaves some out. The sample holds 1.5 million to 2.5 million clones, approximately 95% seen once. The sequencing input was naive CD8+ T cells sorted from blood. The receptors stem from a young man in good health.

The chain uses TRBV6-1 and TRBJ2-7, with D perhaps matching TRBD1 (5 bases). The CDR3 sequence is 14 residues long. The germline V and J ends were trimmed by 7 bases and 1 base, with 14 bases remaining between them. Per germline, CDR1 MNHNS and CDR2 SASEGT. The CDR3 is CASTLVGDSYEQYF. The CDR3 DNA sequence: TGTGCCAGCACCCTCGTAGGGGATTCCTACGAGCAGTACTTC.

The chain uses TRBV7-2 and TRBJ2-2, with D perhaps assigned TRBD1 or TRBD2 (6 bases each). The V gene lost 2 bases and the J gene lost 4 bases, with 14 bases spanning the gap. This CDR3 is 16 amino acids long. Germline assignment: CDR1 SGHTA and CDR2 FQGNSA. The CDR3 region has the DNA TGTGCCAGCAGCTTAAGCTGGGGGGCTGGCACCGGGGAGCTGTTTTTT. This encodes CASSLSWGAGTGELFF.